Detailed here is one T cell receptor (beta chain). Its antigen is as yet unknown. The sample comes from a study of T cells after posttransplantation cyclophosphamide. Study-level points and caveats: After PTCy, TRB diversity resembled that of CNI/methotrexate controls. Later post-transplant blood repertoires were often dominated by donor CD8+ memory clones.

The data were produced by immunoSEQ multiplex PCR, yet TCRdb's version contains in-frame clones alone and is incomplete. The sample shows 7,000 to 9,000 clones, about 85% of them seen only once. Treatment was busulfan-fludarabine conditioning, a marrow graft, and cyclophosphamide on days +3 and +4. Germline CDR1 and CDR2: MNHEY and SMNVEV (reference sequence). Deletions cut 2 bases from V and 4 bases from J, with 20 bases between. The CDR3 extends over 17 amino acids. The specimen was PBMCs, collected after allogeneic stem cell transplant with posttransplant cyclophosphamide. The chain combines TRBV27 with TRBJ1-2, with TRBD1 as a possible D gene (6 bases). This receptor was taken from a female patient aged 40-49 years who received an allogeneic stem cell transplant from an unrelated donor, was CMV-positive, and had no GVHD. Among the T cells, some may be from the graft donor. DNA of the CDR3: TGTGCCAGCAGTTTAAAGCCCCCTGACAGGTTCTTCTATGGCTACACCTTC. Translating gives CASSLKPPDRFFYGYTF.